This T cell receptor beta chain comes out of a study of control samples from healthy donors and cancer patients. Sequencing was performed with immunoSEQ multiplex PCR; in TCRdb, only in-frame clones are kept and a portion is missing. This table has approximately 150,000 clones, about nine tenths appearing once. CDR3 length: 14 residues. The V gene lost 3 bases and the J gene lost 3 bases, with 11 bases spanning the gap. Germline CDR1 reads PRHDT; CDR2 reads FYEKMQ (reference sequence). This clonotype was obtained from a man aged 30 to 39 in good health. This chain connects TRBV13 to TRBJ1-1; D ambiguous. Sequences were obtained from blood. The CDR3 region is CASSLNTLDTEAFF. The CDR3 DNA reads as TGTGCCAGCAGCTTGAACACCCTTGACACTGAAGCTTTCTTT.